The 7 T cell receptor beta chains given below trace back to one sample, sequenced in a study of graft-versus-host responses after intestinal transplantation. The antigens for these receptors are not known. Sequencing used immunoSEQ multiplex PCR; TCRdb keeps in-frame clones, though not all of them. Of approximately 90,000 clones listed, approximately 90% are singletons. The source material was unstimulated CD8+ T cells sorted from spleen or lymph node cells, sampled before transplant. All receptors derive from a human donor who was the organ donor for an intestinal transplant.

V gene TRBV27 combines with J gene TRBJ2-7, with 7 bases that match TRBD2. Trimming at V came to 0 bases and at J to 0 bases, leaving 5 bases not matched to a gene. The CDR3 loop spans 16 amino acids. Germline-derived CDR1 and CDR2 are MNHEY and SMNVEV (reference sequence). The CDR3 loop reads CASSLSAGLLSYEQYF. The CDR3 DNA reads TGTGCCAGCAGTTTATCGGCGGGACTACTCTCCTACGAGCAGTACTTC.

The chain couples TRBV27 to TRBJ1-1; TRBD1 matches at 7 bases. V shed 0 bases and J 4 bases; nucleotides not matched to a gene: 8. The CDR3 length is 16 residues. Germline values: CDR1 MNHEY, CDR2 SMNVEV (reference sequence). This CDR3 is CASSLSEGGWSTEAFF. The CDR3 nucleotides are TGTGCCAGCAGTTTATCGGAAGGGGGCTGGAGCACTGAAGCTTTCTTT.

J is TRBJ2-6 and V is TRBV5-1, with D tentatively TRBD1 (6 bases). The CDR3 extends over 19 amino acids. CDR1 and CDR2 (germline): SGHRS, YFSETQ. V dropped 0 bases and J dropped 2 bases, with 18 bases sitting between them. The CDR3 region is CASSLDSLTGPTGANVLTF. The CDR3 bases are TGCGCCAGCAGCTTGGATAGTTTGACAGGTCCGACTGGGGCCAACGTCCTGACTTTC. The full variable domain, its missing parts supplied by reference TRBV5-1 and TRBJ2-6, is KAGVTQTPRYLIKTRGQQVTLSCSPISGHRSVSWYQQTPGQGLQFLFEYFSETQRNKGNFPGRFSGRQFSNSRSEMNVSTLELGDSALYLCASSLDSLTGPTGANVLTFGAGSRLTVL.

The chain uses TRBV13 and TRBJ2-7; D remains unclear. The CDR3 is made up of 14 amino acids. The V gene lost 2 bases and the J gene lost 3 bases, with 11 bases spanning the gap. Germline values: CDR1 PRHDT, CDR2 FYEKMQ (reference sequence). The CDR3 here is CASSLLEESYEQYF. CDR3 nucleotide sequence: TGTGCCAGCAGCTTACTTGAGGAGAGCTACGAGCAGTACTTC.

V usage is TRBV6-1 and J usage is TRBJ2-5; unclear D gene. The J call is uncertain, as TRBJ2-7 better fits the DNA end. The CDR3 loop spans 14 amino acids. Germline V gene lookup returns CDR1 MNHNS and CDR2 SASEGT. CDR3 in amino acids: CASNWAGNPYEQYF. CDR3 bases: TGTGCCAGCAACTGGGCCGGCAACCCCTACGAGCAGTACTTC.

J is TRBJ2-7 and V is TRBV2, with a weak D call TRBD2 (6 bases). The V gene's germline CDR1 is SNHLY and CDR2 FYNNEI. The CDR3 spans 15 residues. Trimming took 2 bases from V and 0 from J, leaving 11 bases between them. CDR3 DNA: TGTGCCAGCAGTGAAAGGCGGGGCTACTCCTACGAGCAGTACTTC. Translated, it gives CASSERRGYSYEQYF.

The chain recombines TRBV4-1 with TRBJ2-1, with 14 bases fitting TRBD2. The CDR3 covers 16 residues. V lost 3 bases to trimming and J lost 8 bases; unmatched junction nucleotides: 6. Germline CDR1 reads MGHRA; CDR2 reads YSYEKL. CDR3 DNA: TGCGCCAGCAGCCAGGGACTAGCGGGAGTGTTAGATGAGCAGTTCTTC. It yields the protein CASSQGLAGVLDEQFF.